These 21 T cell receptor beta chains came from one sample sequenced in a study of blood T cell repertoires in COVID-19. TCRdb keeps only in-frame clones here, not all; method: immunoSEQ multiplex PCR. Altogether 70,000 to 80,000 clones are present, under 95% being singletons, with the ten largest covering roughly 5.8%. The sequencing input was peripheral blood. All receptors derive from a human donor in a cohort sampled during active COVID-19.

This chain connects TRBV10-3 to TRBJ2-5, with a weak D call TRBD2 (7 bases). The V and J ends lost 8 bases and 1 base respectively, with 20 bases between them. The CDR3 sequence is 16 residues long. Germline CDR1 ENHRY, CDR2 SYGVKD. The CDR3 coding sequence is TGTGCCATCTCTCAGGGGAGGGGGGAGGCCCAAGAGACCCAGTACTTC. Its protein is CAISQGRGEAQETQYF.

This clone was observed a single time. The CDR3 DNA reads TGTGCCATCAGTGAACGCCTAGCGGGGGGCTGGGGGACCCAGTACTTC. Protein: CAISERLAGGWGTQYF. The chain carries TRBV10-3 and TRBJ2-5; 11 nucleotides align to TRBD2. Germline values: CDR1 ENHRY, CDR2 SYGVKD. This CDR3 region has 16 residues. V lost 3 bases to trimming and J lost 7 bases; unmatched junction nucleotides: 10.

The CDR3 sequence: CASSVVGSGNEKLFF. The CDR3 DNA follows: TGTGCCAGCAGCGTCGTGGGCAGTGGTAATGAAAAACTGTTTTTT. This chain uses TRBV9 with TRBJ1-4; no clear D. The CDR3 loop spans 15 amino acids. The germline CDR1 and CDR2 sequences are SGDLS and YYNGEE. Between the trimmed V and J ends, which lost 2 bases and 4 bases, there was a span of 12 bases.

This rearrangement joins TRBV24-1 to TRBJ1-6; 12 bases line up with TRBD1. V lost 10 bases, J lost 0 bases, and 9 bases stayed unmatched. CDR3 length: 18 residues. The germline CDR1 and CDR2 sequences are KGHDR and SFDVKD. CDR3 nucleotide sequence: TGTGCCACTGCCCAGGGACAGGGGGCGGGCTCCTATAATTCACCCCTCCACTTT. This sequence encodes CATAQGQGAGSYNSPLHF.

This chain joins TRBV19 and TRBJ2-3; a weak D match, TRBD2 (6 bases). V was pared by 5 bases and J by 7 bases, with 25 bases between. The CDR3 has 17 residues. Germline V gene sequence: CDR1 LNHDA, CDR2 SQIVND (reference sequence). The DNA of the CDR3 is TGTGCCAGTAGTCCCCGCCGGGACTCCTTTTCTAGCTATACGCAGTATTTT. Protein sequence: CASSPRRDSFSSYTQYF. The variable domain in full, completed from reference TRBV19 and TRBJ2-3, reads DGGITQSPKYLFRKEGQNVTLSCEQNLNHDAMYWYRQDPGQGLRLIYYSQIVNDFQKGDIAEGYSVSREKKESFPLTVTSAQKNPTAFYLCASSPRRDSFSSYTQYFGPGTRLTVL.

This clone was observed once. V and J are TRBV7-3 and TRBJ2-3, with 7 bases lining up with TRBD1. The CDR3 loop spans 14 amino acids. The germline CDR1 and CDR2 sequences are SGHTA and FQGTGA. V was pared by 3 bases and J by 2 bases, with 2 bases of the junction left unmatched. The CDR3, as DNA: TGTGCCAGCAGCTTGGACAGGAACACAGATACGCAGTATTTT. It is translated as CASSLDRNTDTQYF.

This chain joins TRBV15 and TRBJ2-7, with D perhaps matching TRBD2 (6 bases). The germline gives CDR1 LNHNV, CDR2 YYDKDF (reference sequence). Between the trimmed V and J ends, which lost 0 bases and 4 bases, there was a span of 10 bases. CDR3 length: 14 residues. CDR3: CATSRDMGGYEQYF. CDR3 sequence (DNA): TGTGCCACCAGCAGAGACATGGGGGGATACGAGCAGTACTTC. The full variable domain, with the rest looked up from reference TRBV15 and TRBJ2-7, is DAMVIQNPRYQVTQFGKPVTLSCSQTLNHNVMYWYQQKSSQAPKLLFHYYDKDFNNEADTPDNFQSRRPNTSFCFLDIRSPGLGDTAMYLCATSRDMGGYEQYFGPGTRLTVT.

The rearrangement links TRBV11-2 to TRBJ1-1; 7 nucleotides line up with TRBD1. V was clipped by 4 bases and J by 7 bases; unmatched bases: 3. Looked up from germline, CDR1 is SGHAT and CDR2 is FQNNGV. The CDR3 loop spans 12 amino acids. The CDR3: CASSYNRGEAFF. The CDR3, as DNA: TGTGCCAGCAGCTACAACAGGGGTGAAGCTTTCTTT.

The chain carries TRBV4-2 and TRBJ2-5, with TRBD2 matching over 14 bases. CDR3 length: 15 amino acids. Germline lookup yields CDR1 LGHNA and CDR2 YNFKEQ. V trimming: 4 bases; J trimming: 4 bases; junction bases outside the gene matches: 2. The CDR3 region has the DNA TGTGCCAGCAGCCCCGGACTAGCGGGGGGAGAGACCCAGTACTTC. This gives the protein CASSPGLAGGETQYF.

This chain links TRBV5-8 with TRBJ1-1; 8 positions agree with TRBD1. Per germline, CDR1 SGHTS and CDR2 YDEGEE. With V trimmed by 6 bases and J by 1 base, 14 bases remained unmatched. The CDR3 extends over 17 amino acids. The DNA of the CDR3 is TGTGCCAGCAATCATCCAGGACAGGGTAGTAAGAACACTGAAGCTTTCTTT. Protein: CASNHPGQGSKNTEAFF.

The gene calls are TRBV19 and TRBJ2-7, with 9 bases identical to TRBD2. V was pared by 1 base and J by 5 bases, with 9 bases of the junction left unmatched. The germline CDR1 and CDR2 sequences are LNHDA and SQIVND (reference sequence). This CDR3 is 16 amino acids long. Here the CDR3 reads CASSIGRGGRRNEQYF. The CDR3 DNA reads TGTGCCAGTAGTATAGGGCGGGGGGGCCGCCGGAACGAGCAGTACTTC.

V is TRBV6-6 and J is TRBJ2-7; a weak D match, TRBD1 (6 bases). Germline V gives CDR1 MNHNY, CDR2 SVGAGI (reference sequence). The CDR3 runs to 15 residues. The V end lost 7 bases, the J end lost 3 bases, and 19 bases lay between the germline ends. The CDR3 spells CASKMKRTEDYEQYF. In nucleotides, the CDR3 is TGTGCCAGCAAAATGAAGAGGACAGAGGACTACGAGCAGTACTTC.

The chain links TRBV11-2 to TRBJ2-1, with 10 bases that match TRBD2. J gave up 5 bases and V 4 bases, and 11 bases lay outside the gene matches. Germline loops: CDR1 SGHAT, CDR2 FQNNGV. The CDR3 is made up of 17 amino acids. In DNA form, the CDR3 reads TGTGCCAGCAGCTCGCTGAAAAGGACTAGCGGTCACAATGAGCAGTTCTTC. It encodes CASSSLKRTSGHNEQFF.

This clone was observed once. This chain links TRBV6-5 with TRBJ1-2; no firm D call. Looked up from germline, CDR1 is MNHEY and CDR2 is SVGAGI. Between the trimmed V and J ends, which lost 0 bases and 5 bases, there was a span of 10 bases. The CDR3 is 14 amino acids. The CDR3 nucleotides read TGTGCCAGCAGTTACTCCGCCGGGGAGTATGGCTACACCTTC. The encoded protein is CASSYSAGEYGYTF.

For the CDR3, the DNA is TGCAGCGTTGGACAGGTCATGAACACTGAAGCTTTCTTT. Protein: CSVGQVMNTEAFF. The chain recombines TRBV29-1 with TRBJ1-1; D is possibly TRBD1 (6 bases). CDR3 size: 13 residues. The V end was cut by 4 bases, the J end by 0 bases, with 9 bases between. Germline loops: CDR1 SQVTM, CDR2 ANQGSEA.

The chain carries TRBV19 and TRBJ2-1; 11 nucleotides line up with TRBD1. The J segment lost 5 bases and the V segment lost 1 base, leaving 4 bases of the junction unmatched. The CDR3 extends over 16 amino acids. The germline CDR1 and CDR2 sequences are LNHDA and SQIVND (reference sequence). The CDR3 bases are TGTGCCAGTAGTATAGGGACAGGGGGCTTCGACAATGAGCAGTTCTTC. Amino acid sequence: CASSIGTGGFDNEQFF.

This chain links TRBV30 with TRBJ1-2; 7 nucleotides match TRBD1. Germline V CDR1 and CDR2: GTSNPN, SVGIG (reference sequence). V was clipped by 5 bases and J by 8 bases; unmatched bases: 8. The CDR3 has 12 amino acids. CDR3 region: CAWRQGSRGYTF. The CDR3 DNA sequence: TGTGCCTGGCGACAGGGTAGTCGGGGCTACACCTTC. The whole variable domain, remainder taken from reference TRBV30 and TRBJ1-2, is SQTIHQWPATLVQPVGSPLSLECTVEGTSNPNLYWYRQAAGRGLQLLFYSVGIGQISSEVPQNLSASRPQDRQFILSSKKLLLSDSGFYLCAWRQGSRGYTFGSGTRLTVV.

The chain employs TRBV7-9 and TRBJ2-7; tentatively, D is TRBD2 (5 bases). Germline V gene data show CDR1 as SEHNR and CDR2 as FQNEAQ (reference sequence). The CDR3 has 14 residues. V lost 5 bases to trimming and J lost 4 bases, with 15 bases between them. CDR3 sequence (DNA): TGTGCCAGCAGCCCCCTGGCGGGCCTTTACGAGCAGTACTTC. Translated: CASSPLAGLYEQYF.

The chain combines TRBV7-2 with TRBJ2-1; 8 bases are a match to TRBD2. After removal of 2 bases from V and 7 bases from J, the junction contained 10 bases not matched to a gene. This CDR3 has 16 residues. Germline V CDR1 and CDR2: SGHTA, FQGNSA. The CDR3 DNA is TGTGCCAGCAGCTTACTGCCCGGGGGGGGCCTAAATGAGCAGTTCTTC. The encoded protein is CASSLLPGGGLNEQFF.

The chain has TRBV30 and TRBJ1-2, with 8 bases identical to TRBD1. J was trimmed by 5 bases and V by 3 bases; bases with no gene match: 5. The CDR3 has 13 residues. The germline gives CDR1 GTSNPN, CDR2 SVGIG (reference sequence). DNA of the CDR3: TGTGCCTGGAGCCGGGACAGGCCTTATGGCTACACCTTC. This codes for CAWSRDRPYGYTF.

CDR3 amino acids: CASGPDSSGLKETQYF. CDR3 DNA: TGTGCCAGCGGACCTGATTCGAGCGGGTTAAAAGAGACCCAGTACTTC. The chain is built from TRBV14 and TRBJ2-5, with a possible D match to TRBD2 (6 bases). V was clipped by 8 bases and J by 3 bases, with 22 bases between them. The germline V gene encodes CDR1 SGHDN and CDR2 FVKESK. This CDR3 is built from 16 residues. The complete variable domain, with remaining parts taken from reference TRBV14 and TRBJ2-5, reads EAGVTQFPSHSVIEKGQTVTLRCDPISGHDNLYWYRRVMGKEIKFLLHFVKESKQDESGMPNNRFLAERTGGTYSTLKVQPAELEDSGVYFCASGPDSSGLKETQYFGPGTRLLVL.